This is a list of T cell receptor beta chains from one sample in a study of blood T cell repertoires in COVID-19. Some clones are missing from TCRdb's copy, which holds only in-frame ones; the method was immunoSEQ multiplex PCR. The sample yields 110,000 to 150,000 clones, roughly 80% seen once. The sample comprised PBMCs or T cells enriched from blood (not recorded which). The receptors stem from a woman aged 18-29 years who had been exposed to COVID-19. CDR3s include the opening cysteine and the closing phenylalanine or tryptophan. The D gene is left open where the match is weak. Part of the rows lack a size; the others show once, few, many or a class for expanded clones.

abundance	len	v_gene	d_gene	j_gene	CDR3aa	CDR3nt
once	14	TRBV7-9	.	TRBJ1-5	CASSSGQRNQPQHF	TGTGCCAGCAGCTCCGGACAGCGCAATCAGCCCCAGCATTTT
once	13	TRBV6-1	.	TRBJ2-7	CASSEVIVYEQYF	TGTGCCAGCAGTGAAGTGATAGTTTACGAGCAGTACTTC
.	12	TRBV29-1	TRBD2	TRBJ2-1	CSVGTSGNEQFF	TGCAGCGTGGGGACTAGCGGGAATGAGCAGTTCTTC
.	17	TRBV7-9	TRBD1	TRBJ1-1	CASSQSQGAVQNTEAFF	TGTGCCAGCAGCCAAAGCCAGGGGGCGGTCCAGAACACTGAAGCTTTCTTT
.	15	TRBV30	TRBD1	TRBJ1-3	CACGKGARTGNTIYF	TGTGCCTGCGGGAAGGGGGCGCGGACGGGAAACACCATATATTTT
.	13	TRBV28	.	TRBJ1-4	CASSLSQSEKLFF	TGTGCCAGCAGTTTATCACAGAGTGAAAAACTGTTTTTT
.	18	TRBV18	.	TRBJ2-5	CASSLPPWEPDVGETQYF	TGTGCCAGCTCACTACCGCCGTGGGAGCCCGATGTTGGAGAGACCCAGTACTTC
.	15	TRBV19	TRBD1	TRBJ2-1	CASSMTGGSYNEQFF	TGTGCCAGTAGTATGACAGGGGGCTCCTACAATGAGCAGTTCTTC
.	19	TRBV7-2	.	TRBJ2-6	CASSLVSSRVYSGANVLTF	TGTGCCAGCAGCTTAGTTTCTTCCAGGGTTTATTCTGGGGCCAACGTCCTGACTTTC
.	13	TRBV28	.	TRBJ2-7	CASSSQGLFEQYF	TGTGCCAGCAGTTCCCAGGGACTTTTCGAGCAGTACTTC
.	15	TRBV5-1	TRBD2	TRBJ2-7	CASSARTSGLYEQYF	TGCGCCAGCAGCGCCCGAACTAGCGGGCTATACGAGCAGTACTTC
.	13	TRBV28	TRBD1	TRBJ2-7	CASRTGTGYEQYF	TGTGCCAGTAGGACCGGGACAGGGTATGAGCAGTACTTC
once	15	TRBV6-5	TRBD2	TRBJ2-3	CASSYPSGSADTQYF	TGTGCCAGCAGTTACCCGAGCGGGAGTGCAGATACGCAGTATTTT
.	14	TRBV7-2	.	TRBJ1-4	CASSFGTSGEKLFF	TGTGCCAGCAGCTTTGGGACTTCGGGAGAAAAACTGTTTTTT
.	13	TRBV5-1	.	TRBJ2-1	CASSLTGPNEQFF	TGCGCCAGCAGCTTGACAGGGCCCAATGAGCAGTTCTTC
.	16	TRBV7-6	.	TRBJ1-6	CASSLDGAFGNSPLHF	TGTGCCAGCAGCTTAGATGGGGCCTTCGGAAATTCACCCCTCCACTTT
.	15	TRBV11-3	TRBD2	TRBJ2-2	CASSLSGISAGELFF	TGTGCCAGCAGCTTGAGCGGGATAAGTGCCGGGGAGCTGTTTTTT
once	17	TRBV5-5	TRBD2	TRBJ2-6	CASSTSGSLSGANVLTF	TGTGCCAGCAGCACTAGCGGGAGCCTCTCTGGGGCCAACGTCCTGACTTTC
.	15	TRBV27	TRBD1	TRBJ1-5	CASSVTTGPNQPQHF	TGTGCCAGCAGTGTCACGACAGGGCCCAATCAGCCCCAGCATTTT
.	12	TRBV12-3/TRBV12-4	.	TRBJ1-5	CASSPTVQPQHF	TGTGCCAGCAGCCCGACAGTTCAGCCCCAGCATTTT
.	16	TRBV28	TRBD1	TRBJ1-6	CASSSTQGAIGSPLHF	TGTGCCAGCAGTAGCACTCAGGGGGCGATAGGTTCACCCCTCCACTTT
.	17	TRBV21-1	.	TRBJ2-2	CASSKGQGWCGAGELFF	TGTGCCAGCAGCAAGGGACAGGGGTGGTGTGGCGCCGGGGAGCTGTTTTTT
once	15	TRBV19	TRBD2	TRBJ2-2	CASRWSSGNTGELFF	TGTGCCAGCCGGTGGTCTAGCGGGAACACCGGGGAGCTGTTTTTT
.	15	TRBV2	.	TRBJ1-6	CASTRDAGENSPLHF	TGTGCCAGCACCCGGGACGCGGGGGAGAATTCACCCCTCCACTTT
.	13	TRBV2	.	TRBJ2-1	CASSVYERSEQFF	TGTGCCAGCAGTGTCTACGAACGGTCTGAGCAGTTCTTC
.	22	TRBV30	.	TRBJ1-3	CAWSFWSDPRQIQVPSGNTIYF	TGTGCCTGGAGTTTCTGGTCTGACCCTAGGCAAATTCAAGTACCCTCTGGAAACACCATATATTTT
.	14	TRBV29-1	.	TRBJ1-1	CSAHSHSLGAEAFF	TGCAGCGCCCATTCTCACTCTCTAGGAGCTGAAGCTTTCTTT
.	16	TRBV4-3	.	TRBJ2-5	CASSQYLFGGQETQYF	TGCGCCAGCAGCCAATATTTGTTTGGCGGACAAGAGACCCAGTACTTC
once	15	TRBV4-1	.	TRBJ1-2	CASSQESTGPYGYTF	TGCGCCAGCAGCCAAGAATCGACAGGTCCCTATGGCTACACCTTC
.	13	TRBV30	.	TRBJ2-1	CAWKEGGRYEQFF	TGTGCCTGGAAGGAGGGAGGACGATATGAGCAGTTCTTC
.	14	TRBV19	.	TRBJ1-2	CASQSGQFSYGYTF	TGTGCCAGCCAAAGTGGACAGTTCTCCTATGGCTACACCTTC
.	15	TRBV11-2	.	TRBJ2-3	CASSAYFRATDTQYF	TGTGCCAGCTCAGCTTATTTCAGGGCCACAGATACGCAGTATTTT
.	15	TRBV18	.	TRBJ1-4	CASSPKLATNEKLFF	TGTGCCAGCTCACCAAAACTAGCAACTAATGAAAAACTGTTTTTT
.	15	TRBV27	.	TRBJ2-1	CASSFKGTRDNEQFF	TGTGCCAGCAGTTTTAAAGGGACTCGGGACAATGAGCAGTTCTTC
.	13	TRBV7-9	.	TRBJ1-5	CASSFGQNQPQHF	TGTGCCAGCAGCTTTGGGCAGAATCAGCCCCAGCATTTT
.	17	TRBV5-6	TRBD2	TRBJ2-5	CASSLLVGPGLGETQYF	TGTGCCAGCAGCTTGCTGGTGGGACCGGGACTAGGGGAGACCCAGTACTTC
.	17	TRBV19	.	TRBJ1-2	CASSIGFLRDKGYGYTF	TGTGCCAGTAGTATAGGCTTCCTCCGGGACAAGGGCTATGGCTACACCTTC
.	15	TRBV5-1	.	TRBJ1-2	CASSLGLPVNYGYTF	TGCGCCAGCAGCTTGGGACTACCTGTCAACTATGGCTACACCTTC
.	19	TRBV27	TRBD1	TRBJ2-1	CASSTTGTGDWNSYNEQFF	TGTGCCAGCTCTACAACCGGGACAGGAGATTGGAACTCCTACAATGAGCAGTTCTTC
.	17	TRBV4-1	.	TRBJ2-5	CASRPLPTGTPQETQYF	TGCGCCAGTCGCCCTCTCCCAACCGGGACACCTCAAGAGACCCAGTACTTC
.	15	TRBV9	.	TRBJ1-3	CASSVRQPIRNTIYF	TGTGCCAGCAGCGTTCGACAGCCCATTCGAAACACCATATATTTT
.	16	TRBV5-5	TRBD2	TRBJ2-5	CASSLDSGSFQETQYF	TGTGCCAGCAGCTTGGACAGCGGGAGTTTCCAAGAGACCCAGTACTTC
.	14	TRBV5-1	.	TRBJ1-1	CASSTTERNTEAFF	TGCGCCAGCAGTACCACGGAGAGGAACACTGAAGCTTTCTTT
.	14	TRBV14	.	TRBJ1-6	CASSLHIWNSPLHF	TGTGCCAGCAGCCTTCACATTTGGAATTCACCCCTCCACTTT
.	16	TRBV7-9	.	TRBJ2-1	CASSLGLAEVDNEQFF	TGTGCCAGCAGCTTAGGGTTAGCGGAAGTAGACAATGAGCAGTTCTTC